This is a list of T cell receptor beta chains from one sample in a study of metastatic and nonmetastatic thyroid tumors. Using MiXCR, TCRdb re-called clones from the PCR reads. This sample yields roughly 81,000 clones, of which 8% to 9.5% are seen a single time; 8.8% belongs to the top ten. Input material: blood. The receptors were gathered from a female donor with papillary thyroid cancer or a benign thyroid nodule (not recorded which). Some clones in this sample may be carry-over from other donors' samples. Both conserved end residues are trimmed from each CDR3. Each record gives: J gene, V gene, CDR3 protein.

j_call: TRBJ2-5
v_call: TRBV5-1
cdr3_aa: ASSTSLIQETQY

j_call: TRBJ2-7
v_call: TRBV4-1
cdr3_aa: ASSRGERGHYEQY

j_call: TRBJ1-1
v_call: TRBV15
cdr3_aa: ATSRDRANTEAF

j_call: TRBJ2-1
v_call: TRBV30
cdr3_aa: AREGDPYNEQF

j_call: TRBJ2-5
v_call: TRBV6-6
cdr3_aa: ASSYVQTQY

j_call: TRBJ2-7
v_call: TRBV20-1
cdr3_aa: SAKDSVDYEQY

j_call: TRBJ1-5
v_call: TRBV5-6
cdr3_aa: ASSSTGGYQPQH

j_call: TRBJ1-5
v_call: TRBV6-1
cdr3_aa: ASSERASRSNQPQH

j_call: TRBJ2-7
v_call: TRBV7-2
cdr3_aa: ASILGGSVYEQY

j_call: TRBJ1-2
v_call: TRBV28
cdr3_aa: ASLQGDGYT

j_call: TRBJ2-3
v_call: TRBV6-1
cdr3_aa: ASSEDAGGQFTQY

j_call: TRBJ1-2
v_call: TRBV3-1
cdr3_aa: ASRPTVGGTNYGYT

j_call: TRBJ1-1
v_call: TRBV29-1
cdr3_aa: SPRQGLNTEAF

j_call: TRBJ1-4
v_call: TRBV10-3
cdr3_aa: AISEGGATNEKLF

j_call: TRBJ2-7
v_call: TRBV2
cdr3_aa: ASRHQTGGYEQY

j_call: TRBJ1-5
v_call: TRBV12-3/TRBV12-4
cdr3_aa: ASSLKGWNQPQH

j_call: TRBJ2-3
v_call: TRBV2
cdr3_aa: ASSGRGHTDTQY

j_call: TRBJ2-7
v_call: TRBV20-1
cdr3_aa: SARDLDRGGYEQY

j_call: TRBJ2-5
v_call: TRBV2
cdr3_aa: ASRAGGVETQY

j_call: TRBJ2-1
v_call: TRBV7-9
cdr3_aa: ASSPPSTQRNEQF

j_call: TRBJ2-7
v_call: TRBV6-1
cdr3_aa: ASSSLAGVSYEQY

j_call: TRBJ2-7
v_call: TRBV7-2
cdr3_aa: ASSFAGGFGEQY

j_call: TRBJ1-4
v_call: TRBV11-2
cdr3_aa: ASSSGGLRNEKLF

j_call: TRBJ1-5
v_call: TRBV12-5
cdr3_aa: ASGPGSNSNQPQH

j_call: TRBJ2-1
v_call: TRBV30
cdr3_aa: AWSVGAGGTNEQF

j_call: TRBJ1-1
v_call: TRBV28
cdr3_aa: ASSFGVWNTEAF

j_call: TRBJ1-2
v_call: TRBV20-1
cdr3_aa: SATGQLSRRGYT

j_call: TRBJ1-5
v_call: TRBV30
cdr3_aa: AWTLGQANQPQH

j_call: TRBJ2-7
v_call: TRBV14
cdr3_aa: ASSRRVGEQY

j_call: TRBJ1-4
v_call: TRBV6-6
cdr3_aa: ASSYGRINEKLF

j_call: TRBJ1-2
v_call: TRBV3-1
cdr3_aa: ASSQDYYGYT

j_call: TRBJ1-5
v_call: TRBV4-1
cdr3_aa: ASSQDLRGTLGPQH

j_call: TRBJ2-6
v_call: TRBV11-2
cdr3_aa: ASSSPGQDSGANVLT

j_call: TRBJ2-3
v_call: TRBV6-4
cdr3_aa: ASSAFSGTSGGAVDTQY

j_call: TRBJ1-1
v_call: TRBV20-1
cdr3_aa: SARDRRNTEAF

j_call: TRBJ2-5
v_call: TRBV2
cdr3_aa: ASSGQETQY

j_call: TRBJ2-7
v_call: TRBV19
cdr3_aa: ASSGRTENYEQY

j_call: TRBJ2-7
v_call: TRBV18
cdr3_aa: ASSPPQGGGSYEQY

j_call: TRBJ2-1
v_call: TRBV20-1
cdr3_aa: SASLPAGGLKGEQF

j_call: TRBJ2-2
v_call: TRBV20-1
cdr3_aa: SARPGGPNTGELF

j_call: TRBJ2-3
v_call: TRBV20-1
cdr3_aa: SASGTSLTDTQY

j_call: TRBJ1-5
v_call: TRBV10-3
cdr3_aa: AISEGVDSNQPQH

j_call: TRBJ2-3
v_call: TRBV7-9
cdr3_aa: ASSLEGRVENTQY

j_call: TRBJ2-2
v_call: TRBV12-3/TRBV12-4
cdr3_aa: ASSLRDRAIGELF

j_call: TRBJ2-7
v_call: TRBV7-9
cdr3_aa: ASSFVGQGASEQY

j_call: TRBJ2-2
v_call: TRBV10-3
cdr3_aa: AISVRGQTGELF

j_call: TRBJ1-6
v_call: TRBV20-1
cdr3_aa: SANLRDFRYNSPLH

j_call: TRBJ2-5
v_call: TRBV9
cdr3_aa: ASSARSQETQY